One and the same sample provided the 21 T cell receptor beta chains below, sequenced in a study of CD8 T cells in Susac syndrome. RNA totalling about 0.45 to 1 ug underwent reverse transcription with random hexamers. MiXCR, run by TCRdb on the immunoSEQ multiplex PCR reads, gives a single entry per CDR3 protein. The sample gives around 130,000 distinct CDR3 sequences, 94% of which show up once; about 0.098% is in the top ten. Sample: CD4+ T cells from PBMCs. The receptors were sampled from a human donor in good health.

This clonotype was recorded once. The V gene is TRBV6-6, the J gene TRBJ1-1; 7 bases fit TRBD1. CDR1 is MNHNY, CDR2 SVGAGI, per germline (reference sequence). This CDR3 is built from 15 residues. The junction had 8 bases not matched to a gene; V was cut back by 6 bases and J by 1 base. The DNA for the CDR3 is TGTGCCAGCAGGGGAACCAGACAGGGGAACACTGAAGCTTTCTTT. Amino acids: CASRGTRQGNTEAFF.

The genes are TRBV4-3 and TRBJ2-7; possible D gene TRBD2, 5 bases. V lost 0 bases to trimming and J lost 3 bases, with 9 bases between them. Germline loops: CDR1 LGHNA, CDR2 YSLEER. This CDR3 has 14 residues. The CDR3: CASSQDSASYEQYF. As DNA, the CDR3 is TGCGCCAGCAGCCAAGATAGCGCTAGCTACGAGCAGTACTTC.

This sequence joins TRBV20-1 and TRBJ1-1; the D is unclear. The V and J ends lost 7 bases and 4 bases respectively, with 10 bases between them. The CDR3 has 11 amino acids. The germline gives CDR1 DFQATT, CDR2 SNEGSKA (reference sequence). Written as DNA, the CDR3 is TGCAGTGTTCGAACCTTCACTGAAGCTTTCTTT. It is translated as CSVRTFTEAFF.

The rearrangement uses TRBV5-6 and TRBJ2-7; 10 bases line up with TRBD1. The V and J ends lost 3 bases and 7 bases, in that order; junction bases with no gene match: 10. The CDR3 sequence is 15 residues long. Germline V gives CDR1 SGHDT, CDR2 YYEEEE. The DNA for the CDR3 is TGTGCCAGCAGCTCGACAGGGGGCGCGAGGGGTGAGCAGTACTTC. Translation: CASSSTGGARGEQYF.

The rearrangement links TRBV27 to TRBJ2-7; TRBD2 agrees at 10 bases. There are 13 residues in the CDR3. The junction had 4 bases not matched to a gene; V was cut back by 8 bases and J by 3 bases. Germline V gene sequence: CDR1 MNHEY, CDR2 SMNVEV (reference sequence). CDR3 in amino acids: CASRPSGSYEQYF. The CDR3, as DNA: TGTGCCAGCCGGCCTAGCGGGAGCTACGAGCAGTACTTC.

This clonotype has just one count. V is TRBV2 and J is TRBJ1-4; D gene ambiguous. V shed 6 bases and J shed 13 bases, with 12 bases lying between them. Germline CDR1 reads SNHLY; CDR2 reads FYNNEI. The CDR3 contains 11 residues. This chain's CDR3 is CASSEQKALFF. CDR3 coding DNA: TGTGCCAGCAGCGAGCAGAAAGCACTGTTTTTT.

V and J are TRBV5-1 and TRBJ2-7; D perhaps matches TRBD2 (5 bases). This CDR3 contains 14 residues. Germline CDR1 and CDR2: SGHRS and YFSETQ. Deletions cut 0 bases from V and 3 bases from J, with 10 bases between. In DNA, the CDR3 is TGCGCCAGCAGCTTGGAAGGGAGCTTCTACGAGCAGTACTTC. It codes for CASSLEGSFYEQYF.

CDR3 sequence (DNA): TGCGCCAGCAGCCATTATGGGAGCGGGACCAACAATGAGCAGTTCTTC. It encodes CASSHYGSGTNNEQFF. This sequence joins TRBV4-3 and TRBJ2-1, with 7 bases that match TRBD2. CDR1 is LGHNA and CDR2 is YSLEER in the germline V gene. V lost 3 bases, J lost 5 bases, and 10 bases stayed unmatched. The CDR3 extends over 16 amino acids.

This clonotype was observed a few times. The V and J genes are TRBV9 and TRBJ2-1, with a weak D call TRBD2 (6 bases). Germline CDR1 and CDR2: SGDLS and YYNGEE. The germline V and J ends were trimmed by 4 bases and 6 bases, with 14 bases remaining between them. The CDR3 sequence is 14 residues long. This CDR3 is CASSPTGSGNEQFF. The CDR3 DNA sequence: TGTGCCAGCAGCCCCACCGGGAGTGGCAATGAGCAGTTCTTC.

The V gene is TRBV29-1, the J gene TRBJ2-7, with TRBD1 identical over 7 bases. Germline V gene lookup returns CDR1 SQVTM and CDR2 ANQGSEA. CDR3 size: 13 residues. The V and J ends lost 5 bases and 4 bases, in that order; junction bases with no gene match: 8. This CDR3 is CSVRRQGQYEQYF. DNA of the CDR3: TGCAGCGTTCGCAGACAGGGTCAGTACGAGCAGTACTTC.

In DNA form, the CDR3 reads TGCGCCAGCCCGATATGTTCGTGGGGTCTAGACAATGAGCAGTTCTTC. Protein sequence: CASPICSWGLDNEQFF. The chain links TRBV4-3 to TRBJ2-1; D gene unclear. The germline V gene has CDR1 LGHNA and CDR2 YSLEER. V lost 8 bases to trimming and J lost 5 bases, with 22 bases between them. This CDR3 region has 16 residues.

This clonotype is a singleton in its sample. The rearrangement uses TRBV5-1 and TRBJ2-5; no clear D gene. Germline V lookup: CDR1 SGHRS, CDR2 YFSETQ. V was pared by 4 bases and J by 3 bases, with 4 bases between. There are 11 residues in the CDR3. CDR3 sequence (DNA): TGCGCCAGCAGCGAAAAAGAGACCCAGTACTTC. It codes for CASSEKETQYF. The whole variable domain, remainder taken from reference TRBV5-1 and TRBJ2-5, is KAGVTQTPRYLIKTRGQQVTLSCSPISGHRSVSWYQQTPGQGLQFLFEYFSETQRNKGNFPGRFSGRQFSNSRSEMNVSTLELGDSALYLCASSEKETQYFGPGTRLLVL.

This sequence joins TRBV5-1 and TRBJ2-7, with 9 bases aligning to TRBD2. J was trimmed by 3 bases and V by 1 base; bases with no gene match: 8. From germline, CDR1 is SGHRS and CDR2 YFSETQ. The CDR3 totals 16 residues. CDR3 coding DNA: TGCGCCAGCAGCTTGTCTATAGCGGGAGTGATCTACGAGCAGTACTTC. It encodes CASSLSIAGVIYEQYF.

The J gene is TRBJ1-2, the V gene TRBV12-3 or TRBV12-4; D is unclear. CDR3 length: 12 amino acids. V lost 1 base and J lost 8, with 8 bases in between. The CDR3 nucleotides are TGTGCCAGCAGTTTAGGACTCGTCGGCTACACCTTC. It codes for CASSLGLVGYTF.

The gene calls are TRBV5-6 and TRBJ1-1; TRBD1 aligns across 8 bases. Trimming removed 2 bases from V and 4 bases from J; junction bases left unmatched: 10. The CDR3 length is 16 residues. Germline CDR1 and CDR2: SGHDT and YYEEEE. The CDR3 is CASSLDPTGVLTEAFF. The CDR3 bases are TGTGCCAGCAGCTTAGACCCGACAGGGGTCCTCACTGAAGCTTTCTTT.

The chain employs TRBV27 and TRBJ1-5, with a tentative D call TRBD1 (5 bases). CDR1 is MNHEY, CDR2 SMNVEV, per germline (reference sequence). This CDR3 comprises 16 residues. Trimming stripped 5 bases from V and 6 bases from J, with 20 bases between. The CDR3 DNA reads TGTGCCAGCAGTCGAACTCCCTGGGGGGGTGGTCAGCCCCAGCATTTT. Its translation is CASSRTPWGGGQPQHF.

The chain carries TRBV27 and TRBJ2-7, with 8 bases that match TRBD1. J was trimmed by 3 bases and V by 6 bases; bases with no gene match: 10. The CDR3 loop spans 15 amino acids. Germline V gene lookup returns CDR1 MNHEY and CDR2 SMNVEV (reference sequence). The CDR3 nucleotides are TGTGCCAGCAGAGCCAGGACCGGGACAGGCTACGAGCAGTACTTC. Translation gives CASRARTGTGYEQYF.

This clonotype was recorded only once. This rearrangement joins TRBV28 to TRBJ2-3; D ambiguous. Trimming removed 5 bases from V and 2 bases from J, with 11 bases in between. The germline gives CDR1 MDHEN, CDR2 SYDVKM. The CDR3 extends over 14 amino acids. CDR3 sequence reads: CASSPGSSTDTQYF. The CDR3 nucleotides are TGTGCCAGCAGTCCTGGGTCCTCCACAGATACGCAGTATTTT.

The count of this clonotype is one. The CDR3 DNA sequence: TGTGCCAGCAGTGACCAGGGCCCTTTCAATGGCTACACCTTC. Protein sequence: CASSDQGPFNGYTF. V usage is TRBV2 and J usage is TRBJ1-2; D may be TRBD1 (5 bases). Germline assignment: CDR1 SNHLY and CDR2 FYNNEI. The CDR3 loop spans 14 amino acids. Trimming took off 3 bases at V and 6 bases at J, with 14 bases between the two ends.

The V gene is TRBV10-3, the J gene TRBJ2-7, with unresolved D. The germline V gene has CDR1 ENHRY and CDR2 SYGVKD. The germline V and J ends were trimmed by 6 bases and 3 bases, with 6 bases remaining between them. This CDR3 has 11 amino acids. The CDR3 coding sequence is TGTGCCATCAGCCGAGACTACGAGCAGTACTTC. Protein: CAISRDYEQYF.

CDR3 coding DNA: TGTGCCAGCAGCCTTAATGGGTCCCCCTACGAGCAGTACTTC. It translates to CASSLNGSPYEQYF. The rearrangement uses TRBV7-9 and TRBJ2-7; no clear D. The CDR3 runs to 14 residues. CDR1 is SEHNR and CDR2 is FQNEAQ in the germline V gene (reference sequence). The germline V and J ends were trimmed by 5 bases and 2 bases, with 13 bases remaining between them.